A selection of T cell receptor beta chains follows, all from one sample in a study of human versus mouse CDR3 diversity and MHC coevolution. Sequencing used immunoSEQ multiplex PCR; TCRdb keeps in-frame clones, though not all of them. This table has fewer than 80,000 clones, 92% appearing once. Material for sequencing was naive CD4+ T cells from blood. These receptors all stem from a person between 25 and 70 years old in good health. CDR3s include the opening cysteine and the closing phenylalanine or tryptophan. Each record gives: V gene, CDR3 protein.

V gene: TRBV27
CDR3 protein: CASRDRGNTGELFF

V gene: TRBV5-4
CDR3 protein: CASSPASGSSEQYF

V gene: TRBV19
CDR3 protein: CASKDRGKNTDTQYF

V gene: TRBV27
CDR3 protein: CASSRTGPISGNTIYF

V gene: TRBV18
CDR3 protein: CASSQGLKLFF

V gene: TRBV4-1
CDR3 protein: CASSQTSGTSSYEQFF

V gene: TRBV10-3
CDR3 protein: CAISPGLASFNEQFF

V gene: TRBV5-1
CDR3 protein: CASSFTGLGPGNTIYF

V gene: TRBV5-1
CDR3 protein: CASSSGQGWTEAFF

V gene: TRBV9
CDR3 protein: CASSETGVAHNEQFF

V gene: TRBV6-5
CDR3 protein: CASSFQGARSYNEQFF

V gene: TRBV6-6
CDR3 protein: CASSYSSQGARAFF

V gene: TRBV28
CDR3 protein: CASNDYPGTPPNYGYTF

V gene: TRBV7-9
CDR3 protein: CASSLSTWTTQGEKLFF

V gene: TRBV7-7
CDR3 protein: CASSLNTNTEAFF

V gene: TRBV12-5
CDR3 protein: CASGLVRGIGDNQPQHF

V gene: TRBV28
CDR3 protein: CASSFRGEKLFF

V gene: TRBV4-1
CDR3 protein: CASSQGADRYGYTF

V gene: TRBV5-1
CDR3 protein: CASSLDILNTEAFF

V gene: TRBV6-1
CDR3 protein: CASSEQENTEAFF

V gene: TRBV27
CDR3 protein: CASSLGGSYNSPLHF

V gene: TRBV18
CDR3 protein: CASSLGETQYF

V gene: TRBV7-9
CDR3 protein: CASSPDGQTYEQYF

V gene: TRBV7-7
CDR3 protein: CAGSLVEGAAGELFF